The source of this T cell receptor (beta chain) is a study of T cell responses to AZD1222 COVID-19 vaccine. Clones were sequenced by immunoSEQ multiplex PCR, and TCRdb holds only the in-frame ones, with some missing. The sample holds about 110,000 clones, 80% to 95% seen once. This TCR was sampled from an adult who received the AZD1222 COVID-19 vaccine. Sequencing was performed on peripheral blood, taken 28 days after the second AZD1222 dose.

The DNA of the CDR3 is TGTGCCAGTCAGGGGGGAGGAGTAGCCTACAATGAGCAGTTCTTC. This gives the protein CASQGGGVAYNEQFF. The J gene is TRBJ2-1, the V gene TRBV6-5; D may be TRBD1 (7 bases). The CDR3 totals 15 residues. Germline assignment: CDR1 MNHEY and CDR2 SVGAGI. Trimming cost V 9 bases and J 2 bases, with 17 bases left between them.